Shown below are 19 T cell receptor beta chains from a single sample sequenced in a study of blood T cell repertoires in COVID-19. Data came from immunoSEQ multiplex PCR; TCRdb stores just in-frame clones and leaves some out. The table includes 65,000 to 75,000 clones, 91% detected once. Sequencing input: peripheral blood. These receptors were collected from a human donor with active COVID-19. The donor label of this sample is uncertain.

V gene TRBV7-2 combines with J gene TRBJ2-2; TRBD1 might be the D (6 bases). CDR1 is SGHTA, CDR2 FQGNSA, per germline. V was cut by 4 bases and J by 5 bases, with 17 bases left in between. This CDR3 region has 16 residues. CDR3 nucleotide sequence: TGTGCCAGCAGCTCGCGGACAGAATTGAGGACCGGGGAGCTGTTTTTT. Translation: CASSSRTELRTGELFF.

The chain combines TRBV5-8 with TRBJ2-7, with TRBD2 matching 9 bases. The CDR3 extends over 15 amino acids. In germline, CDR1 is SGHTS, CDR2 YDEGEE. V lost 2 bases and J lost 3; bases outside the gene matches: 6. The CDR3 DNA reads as TGTGCCAGCAGCTTCGGGCTAGCGGGAAGCTACGAGCAGTACTTC. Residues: CASSFGLAGSYEQYF.

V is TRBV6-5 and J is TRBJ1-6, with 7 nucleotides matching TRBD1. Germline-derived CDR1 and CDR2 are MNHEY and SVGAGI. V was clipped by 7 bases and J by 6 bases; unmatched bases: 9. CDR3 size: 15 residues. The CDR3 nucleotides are TGTGCCAGCACCGGGACAGCCCAATTTAATTCACCCCTCCACTTT. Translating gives CASTGTAQFNSPLHF.

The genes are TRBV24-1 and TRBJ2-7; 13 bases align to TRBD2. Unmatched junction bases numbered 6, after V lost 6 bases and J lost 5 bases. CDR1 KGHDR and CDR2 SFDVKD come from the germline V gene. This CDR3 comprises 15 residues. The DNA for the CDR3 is TGTGCCACCAGTTGGACTAGCGGGAGCCCCCACGAGCAGTACTTC. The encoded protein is CATSWTSGSPHEQYF.

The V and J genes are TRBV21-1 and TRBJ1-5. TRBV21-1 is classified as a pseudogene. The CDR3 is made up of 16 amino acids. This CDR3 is CASSKSRGACNQPQHF. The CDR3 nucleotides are TGTGCCAGCAGCAAGTCACGGGGGGCGTGCAATCAGCCCCAGCATTTT.

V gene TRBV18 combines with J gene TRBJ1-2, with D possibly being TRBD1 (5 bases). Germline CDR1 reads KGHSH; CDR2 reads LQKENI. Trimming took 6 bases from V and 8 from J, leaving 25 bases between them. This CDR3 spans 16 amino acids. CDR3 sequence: CASSLEITQGISGYTF. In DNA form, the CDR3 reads TGTGCCAGCTCGTTAGAGATAACTCAGGGAATCAGCGGCTACACCTTC.

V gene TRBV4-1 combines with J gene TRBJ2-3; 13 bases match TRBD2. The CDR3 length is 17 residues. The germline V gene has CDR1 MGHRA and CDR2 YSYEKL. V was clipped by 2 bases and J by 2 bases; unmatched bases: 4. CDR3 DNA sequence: TGCGCCAGCAGCCAACCGGGACTAGCGGGACCCACAGATACGCAGTATTTT. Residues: CASSQPGLAGPTDTQYF.

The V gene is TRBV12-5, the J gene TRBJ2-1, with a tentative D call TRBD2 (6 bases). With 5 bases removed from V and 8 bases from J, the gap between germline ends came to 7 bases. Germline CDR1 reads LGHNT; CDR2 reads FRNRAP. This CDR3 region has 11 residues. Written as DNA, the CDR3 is TGTGCTAGTGGTGGGGGGTATGAGCAGTTCTTC. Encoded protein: CASGGGYEQFF.

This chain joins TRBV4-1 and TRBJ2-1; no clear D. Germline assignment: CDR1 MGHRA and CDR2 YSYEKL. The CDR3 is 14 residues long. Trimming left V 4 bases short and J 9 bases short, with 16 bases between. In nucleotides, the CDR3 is TGCGCCAGCAGCCCAGAAAGAAAGGCGGTTGAGCAGTTCTTC. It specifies CASSPERKAVEQFF.

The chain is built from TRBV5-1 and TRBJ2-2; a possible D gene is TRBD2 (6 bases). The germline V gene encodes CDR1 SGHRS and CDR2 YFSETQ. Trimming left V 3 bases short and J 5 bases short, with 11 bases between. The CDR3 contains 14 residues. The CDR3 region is CASSYGSETGELFF. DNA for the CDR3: TGCGCCAGCAGCTACGGGAGCGAAACCGGGGAGCTGTTTTTT.

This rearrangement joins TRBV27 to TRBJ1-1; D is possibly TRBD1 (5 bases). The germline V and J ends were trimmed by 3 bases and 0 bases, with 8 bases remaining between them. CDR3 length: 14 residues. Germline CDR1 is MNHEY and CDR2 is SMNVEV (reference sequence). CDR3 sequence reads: CASSFQGMNTEAFF. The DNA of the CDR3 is TGTGCCAGCAGTTTCCAGGGCATGAACACTGAAGCTTTCTTT.

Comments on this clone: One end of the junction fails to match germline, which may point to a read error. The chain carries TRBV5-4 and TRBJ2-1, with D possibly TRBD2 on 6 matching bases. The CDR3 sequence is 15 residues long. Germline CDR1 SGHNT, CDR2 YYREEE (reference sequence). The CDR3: CASRLTGSSYNEQFF. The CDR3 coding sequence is TGTGCCAGCCGCTTAACCGGGAGCTCCTACAATGAGCAGTTCTTC.

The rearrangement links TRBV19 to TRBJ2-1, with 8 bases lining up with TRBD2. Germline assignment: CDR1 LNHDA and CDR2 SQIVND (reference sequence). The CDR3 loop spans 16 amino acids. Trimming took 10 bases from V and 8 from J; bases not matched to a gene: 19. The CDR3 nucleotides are TGTGCCACATTGGGGACTAGTTCGACAACCACGTATGAGCAGTTCTTC. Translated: CATLGTSSTTTYEQFF.

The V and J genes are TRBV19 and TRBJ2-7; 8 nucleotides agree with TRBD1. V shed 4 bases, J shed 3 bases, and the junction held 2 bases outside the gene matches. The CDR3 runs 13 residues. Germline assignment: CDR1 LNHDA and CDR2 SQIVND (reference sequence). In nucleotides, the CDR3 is TGTGCCAGTAGTACTGGGACAGGCTACGAGCAGTACTTC. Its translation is CASSTGTGYEQYF.

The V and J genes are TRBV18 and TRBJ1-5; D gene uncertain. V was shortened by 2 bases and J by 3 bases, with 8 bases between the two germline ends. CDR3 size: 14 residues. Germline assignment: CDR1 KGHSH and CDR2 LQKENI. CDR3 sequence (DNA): TGTGCCAGCTCACCAGAGAGGGCCAATCAGCCCCAGCATTTT. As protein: CASSPERANQPQHF.

The CDR3 bases are TGTGCCAGTAGTAGCCCAGCGGGGGCACGCTACGAGCAGTACTTC. This translates into CASSSPAGARYEQYF. The genes are TRBV19 and TRBJ2-7; 8 nucleotides align to TRBD2. Germline V CDR1 and CDR2: LNHDA, SQIVND (reference sequence). The J segment lost 3 bases and the V segment lost 4 bases, leaving 8 bases of the junction unmatched. This CDR3 has 15 residues.

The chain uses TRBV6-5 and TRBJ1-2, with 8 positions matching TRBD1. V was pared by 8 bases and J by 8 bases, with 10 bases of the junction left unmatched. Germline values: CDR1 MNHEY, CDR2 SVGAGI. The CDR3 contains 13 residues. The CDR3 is CASGGQGGWGYTF. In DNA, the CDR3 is TGTGCCAGCGGAGGACAGGGCGGTTGGGGCTACACCTTC.

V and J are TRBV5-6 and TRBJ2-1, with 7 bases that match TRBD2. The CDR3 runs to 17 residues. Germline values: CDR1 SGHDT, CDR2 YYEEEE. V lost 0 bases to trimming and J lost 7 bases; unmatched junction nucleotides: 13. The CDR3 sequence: CASSLAGGQVDVNEQFF. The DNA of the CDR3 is TGTGCCAGCAGCTTGGCGGGGGGTCAGGTCGACGTAAATGAGCAGTTCTTC.

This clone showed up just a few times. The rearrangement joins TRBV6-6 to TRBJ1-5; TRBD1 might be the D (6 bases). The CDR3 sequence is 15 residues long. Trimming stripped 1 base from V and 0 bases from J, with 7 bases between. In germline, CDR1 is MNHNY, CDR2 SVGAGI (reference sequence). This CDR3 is CASSYWTDSNQPQHF. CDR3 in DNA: TGTGCCAGCAGTTACTGGACAGATAGCAATCAGCCCCAGCATTTT.